Listed below are T cell receptor beta chains from one sample, sequenced in a study of shared clonotypes between healthy human individuals. Profiling relied on immunoSEQ multiplex PCR, and the TCRdb table lists in-frame clones only, not all of them. The table has about 1.5 million clones, around 97% seen once. Source material: naive CD4+ T cells sorted from blood. These receptors were taken from a man under 40 in good health. Each CDR3 is given with its conserved first and last residue. D genes are given only for firm matches. Only part of the rows carry a size: once, few, many, or a class if the clone is expanded.

V gene	J gene	clone size	D gene	CDR3 protein	CDR3 DNA
TRBV6-1	TRBJ1-2	few	NA	CASRTAGSYTF	TGTGCCAGCAGGACCGCCGGGAGCTACACCTTC
TRBV10-3	TRBJ2-3	NA	TRBD2	CAISEPGLAGLADTQYF	TGTGCCATCAGTGAGCCGGGACTAGCGGGCCTCGCTGATACGCAGTATTTT
TRBV13	TRBJ1-4	NA	TRBD1	CASSWGQILGEEKLFF	TGTGCCAGCAGCTGGGGACAGATCTTGGGAGAGGAAAAACTGTTTTTT
TRBV19	TRBJ2-1	NA	TRBD1	CASSVNLGTGYNEQFF	TGTGCCAGTAGTGTAAATCTCGGGACAGGCTACAATGAGCAGTTCTTC
TRBV27	TRBJ2-4	NA	TRBD2	CASSLNGGAQNIQYF	TGTGCCAGCAGCCTAAACGGGGGGGCCCAAAACATTCAGTACTTC
TRBV9	TRBJ1-3	NA	NA	CASSVEPPSGNTIYF	TGTGCCAGCAGCGTAGAGCCACCTTCTGGAAACACCATATATTTT
TRBV18	TRBJ1-4	NA	NA	CASSPIKGPATNEKLFF	TGTGCCAGCTCACCAATAAAAGGGCCTGCAACTAATGAAAAACTGTTTTTT
TRBV5-8	TRBJ2-1	NA	NA	CASSPGGGNEQFF	TGTGCCAGCAGCCCAGGCGGTGGCAATGAGCAGTTCTTC
TRBV7-2	TRBJ2-6	NA	NA	CASSLVTGLGSGANVLTF	TGTGCCAGCAGCTTAGTGACAGGTCTCGGCAGTGGGGCCAACGTCCTGACTTTC
TRBV5-4	TRBJ2-7	NA	NA	CASSLGSGLSYEQYF	TGTGCCAGCAGCTTGGGGTCAGGCCTCTCCTACGAGCAGTACTTC
TRBV18	TRBJ2-7	NA	NA	CASSEDTGSYEQYF	TGTGCCAGCTCAGAGGACACCGGGTCCTACGAGCAGTACTTC
TRBV6-1	TRBJ1-2	NA	NA	CASSDQGANYGYTF	TGTGCCAGCAGTGACCAGGGAGCTAACTATGGCTACACCTTC
TRBV6-5	TRBJ2-2	once	NA	CASRIKGNTGELFF	TGTGCCAGTAGAATTAAAGGGAACACCGGGGAGCTGTTTTTT
TRBV6-6	TRBJ2-7	NA	NA	CASCTTGYEQYF	TGTGCCAGCTGCACCACCGGCTACGAGCAGTACTTC
TRBV28	TRBJ1-2	NA	NA	CASSFGRAGYGYTF	TGTGCCAGCAGTTTTGGCAGGGCGGGCTATGGCTACACCTTC
TRBV7-2	TRBJ2-1	NA	TRBD2	CASSLGKGLAVYNEQFF	TGTGCCAGCAGCTTAGGGAAAGGACTAGCGGTTTACAATGAGCAGTTCTTC
TRBV28	TRBJ2-3	NA	TRBD2	CASSPGLAGARVTQYF	TGTGCCAGCAGTCCCGGACTAGCGGGAGCACGAGTGACGCAGTATTTT
TRBV5-1	TRBJ2-1	once	TRBD2	CASSPGLAPTYNEQFF	TGCGCCAGCAGCCCGGGACTAGCGCCGACCTACAATGAGCAGTTCTTC
TRBV19	TRBJ2-1	few	NA	CASSTTYWREQFF	TGTGCCAGTAGTACCACTTACTGGAGAGAGCAGTTCTTC
TRBV7-9	TRBJ2-7	NA	NA	CASSLYELREQYF	TGTGCCAGCAGCTTATATGAACTCCGCGAGCAGTACTTC
TRBV5-1	TRBJ2-7	NA	NA	CASSLQLGATYEQYF	TGCGCCAGCAGCCTCCAGCTGGGGGCAACCTACGAGCAGTACTTC
TRBV2	TRBJ1-5	NA	NA	CASSEAGDRGQHF	TGTGCCAGCAGTGAAGCGGGTGATCGCGGTCAGCATTTT
TRBV9	TRBJ1-3	NA	TRBD1	CASSVAEGQGVRTIYF	TGTGCCAGCAGCGTAGCTGAGGGACAGGGCGTTAGAACCATATATTTT
TRBV5-1	TRBJ2-1	NA	NA	CASSLGPRKLSYNEQFF	TGCGCCAGCAGCTTGGGGCCCCGGAAGCTCTCCTACAATGAGCAGTTCTTC
TRBV5-4	TRBJ2-3	NA	TRBD2	CASSLIAGGPDTQYF	TGTGCCAGCAGCTTGATAGCGGGAGGGCCGGATACGCAGTATTTT
TRBV7-9	TRBJ2-3	NA	TRBD2	CASSLTSGATDTQYF	TGTGCCAGCAGCCTAACTAGCGGTGCCACAGATACGCAGTATTTT
TRBV9	TRBJ2-1	NA	NA	CASSVSSFECDNDAYAFSEFF	TGTGCCAGCAGCGTATCTTCGTTTGAGTGCGACAACGACGCCTACGCTTTTTCGGAGTTCTTC
TRBV30	TRBJ2-1	NA	TRBD2	CACLQRGGRAEEQFF	TGTGCCTGCCTCCAGCGAGGCGGGAGGGCAGAGGAGCAGTTCTTC
TRBV18	TRBJ2-1	NA	NA	CASSIKLPTAYNEQFF	TGTGCCAGCTCAATCAAACTCCCTACGGCCTACAATGAGCAGTTCTTC
TRBV6-1	TRBJ2-7	NA	NA	CASSVFTGPYEQYF	TGTGCCAGCAGTGTTTTCACGGGACCATACGAGCAGTACTTC
TRBV9	TRBJ2-1	NA	TRBD2	CASSVDPLAGVKDEQFF	TGTGCCAGCAGCGTAGATCCACTAGCGGGAGTTAAAGATGAGCAGTTCTTC
TRBV6-5	TRBJ2-1	NA	NA	CASSLTSSYNEQFF	TGTGCCAGCAGTCTAACAAGCTCCTACAATGAGCAGTTCTTC
TRBV28	TRBJ2-7	NA	TRBD1	CASRQGGISYEQYF	TGTGCCAGCAGACAGGGGGGAATCTCCTACGAGCAGTACTTC
TRBV5-1	TRBJ1-4	once	TRBD1	CASRKQGAEEKLFF	TGCGCCAGCAGGAAACAGGGGGCTGAGGAAAAACTGTTTTTT
TRBV19	TRBJ1-5	once	TRBD1	CASSRKGQGISPNQPQHF	TGTGCCAGTAGTCGGAAGGGACAGGGGATATCTCCCAATCAGCCCCAGCATTTT
TRBV10-3	TRBJ2-2	once	NA	CAINLVPGELFF	TGTGCCATCAATCTAGTGCCCGGGGAGCTGTTTTTT
TRBV2	TRBJ2-1	NA	TRBD2	CASSATSGRSGEQFF	TGTGCCAGCAGTGCGACTAGCGGGAGAAGCGGTGAGCAGTTCTTC
TRBV5-5	TRBJ2-7	NA	TRBD2	CASSAPLLGLAGAYEQYF	TGTGCCAGCAGCGCACCACTCCTAGGGCTAGCGGGCGCCTACGAGCAGTACTTC
TRBV5-1	TRBJ2-6	NA	NA	CASSPGSGDSGANVLTF	TGCGCCAGCAGCCCCGGGAGCGGTGACTCTGGGGCCAACGTCCTGACTTTC
TRBV5-1	TRBJ2-1	NA	NA	CASSLGWNNEQFF	TGCGCCAGCAGCTTGGGCTGGAACAATGAGCAGTTCTTC
TRBV29-1	TRBJ1-2	NA	NA	CSVAGARGYTF	TGCAGCGTTGCGGGGGCTCGTGGCTACACCTTC
TRBV6-1	TRBJ2-7	NA	NA	CASSEPGTVSDEQYF	TGTGCCAGCAGTGAGCCCGGGACCGTCAGCGACGAGCAGTACTTC
TRBV6-5	TRBJ1-1	few	NA	CASSYVSDTEAFF	TGTGCCAGCAGTTACGTCTCGGACACTGAAGCTTTCTTT
TRBV5-1	TRBJ1-1	NA	TRBD1	CASSLDFLRQGASIMNTEAFF	TGCGCCAGCAGCTTGGATTTCTTACGGCAGGGGGCGAGTATTATGAACACTGAAGCTTTCTTT